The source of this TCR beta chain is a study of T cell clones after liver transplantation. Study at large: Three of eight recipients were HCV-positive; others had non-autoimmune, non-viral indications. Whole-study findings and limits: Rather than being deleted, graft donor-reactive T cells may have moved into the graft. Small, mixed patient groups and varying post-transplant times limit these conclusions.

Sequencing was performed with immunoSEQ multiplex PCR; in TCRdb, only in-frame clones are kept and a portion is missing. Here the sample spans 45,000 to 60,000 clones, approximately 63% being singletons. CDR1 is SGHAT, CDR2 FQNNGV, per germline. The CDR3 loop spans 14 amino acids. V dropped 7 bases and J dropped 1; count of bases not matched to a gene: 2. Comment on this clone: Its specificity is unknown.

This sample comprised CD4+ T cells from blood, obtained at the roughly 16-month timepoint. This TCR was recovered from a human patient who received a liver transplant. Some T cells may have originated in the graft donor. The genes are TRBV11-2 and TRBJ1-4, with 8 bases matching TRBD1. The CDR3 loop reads CASTDRVTNEKLFF. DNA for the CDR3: TGTGCCAGCACGGACAGGGTAACTAATGAAAAACTGTTTTTT. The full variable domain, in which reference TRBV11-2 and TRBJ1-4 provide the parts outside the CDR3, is EAGVAQSPRYKIIEKRQSVAFWCNPISGHATLYWYQQILGQGPKLLIQFQNNGVVDDSQLPKDRFSAERLKGVDSTLKIQPAKLEDSAVYLCASTDRVTNEKLFFGSGTQLSVL.